This T cell receptor beta chain was captured in a study of early T cells in non-severe SARS-CoV-2 infection. Unique molecular identifiers were added to individual cDNA molecules. In TCRdb, the 5' RACE reads were re-called with MiXCR into one record per CDR3 protein. The data hold tens of thousands of distinct CDR3 sequences, with more than 9% observed a single time. Ten or more counts support this clonotype. The germline CDR1 and CDR2 sequences are GTSNPN and SVGIG (reference sequence). Between the trimmed V and J ends, which lost 4 bases and 0 bases, there was a span of 3 bases. CDR3 length: 11 residues.

This TCR derives from an adult who was a healthcare worker with PCR-confirmed SARS-CoV-2 infection or an uninfected control (not recorded which). The rearrangement links TRBV30 to TRBJ1-1; D remains unclear. Specimen: whole blood. The CDR3 sequence: CAWNLNTEAFF. The CDR3 bases are TGTGCCTGGAACCTGAACACTGAAGCTTTCTTT.